The 8 T cell receptor beta chains given below trace back to one sample, sequenced in a study of blood T cell repertoires in COVID-19. The assay was immunoSEQ multiplex PCR, and TCRdb's table has in-frame clones only and misses some. The sample holds approximately 150,000 clones; around 82% are singletons and the top ten take around 5.9%. The sequencing input was PBMCs or T cells enriched from blood (not recorded which). Receptors originate from a man in his forties who had recovered from COVID-19.

This chain connects TRBV5-1 to TRBJ1-1, with D uncertain. CDR1 SGHRS and CDR2 YFSETQ come from the germline V gene. The CDR3 spans 16 residues. V dropped 0 bases and J dropped 1 base, with 13 bases sitting between them. This CDR3 reads CASSLDRGTKNTEAFF. CDR3 sequence (DNA): TGCGCCAGCAGCTTGGATCGGGGAACGAAGAACACTGAAGCTTTCTTT.

This clone was seen once. The rearrangement links TRBV4-1 to TRBJ2-1, with 10 bases that match TRBD1. This CDR3 comprises 16 residues. Trimming at V came to 3 bases and at J to 0 bases, leaving 2 bases not matched to a gene. Germline CDR1 and CDR2: MGHRA and YSYEKL. CDR3 region: CASSQDRGSSYNEQFF. CDR3 nucleotide sequence: TGCGCCAGCAGCCAGGACAGGGGGAGCTCCTACAATGAGCAGTTCTTC.

This chain joins TRBV27 and TRBJ2-7, with 7 bases that match TRBD2. The CDR3 sequence is 15 residues long. Germline V gene sequence: CDR1 MNHEY, CDR2 SMNVEV (reference sequence). Unmatched junction bases numbered 10, after V lost 5 bases and J lost 3 bases. DNA of the CDR3: TGTGCCAGCAGTCCCCACTCCTCTAGCGGCTACGAGCAGTACGTC. This translates into CASSPHSSSGYEQYV.

The sample holds a few counts of this clone. J is TRBJ1-5 and V is TRBV7-8; D is uncertain. Germline V gene lookup returns CDR1 SGHVS and CDR2 FQNEAQ. The CDR3 loop spans 15 amino acids. The V end was cut by 2 bases, the J end by 3 bases, with 11 bases between. CDR3 loop: CASSLPVANNQPQHF. In DNA, the CDR3 is TGTGCCAGCAGCTTACCCGTTGCGAACAATCAGCCCCAGCATTTT.

The rearrangement uses TRBV11-2 and TRBJ1-2, with D possibly matching TRBD1 (6 bases). Trimming stripped 0 bases from V and 1 base from J, with 9 bases between. CDR1 and CDR2 (germline): SGHAT, FQNNGV. The CDR3 sequence is 15 residues long. DNA for the CDR3: TGTGCCAGCAGCTTAGATGCACAGGGTAACTATGGCTACACCTTC. Protein sequence: CASSLDAQGNYGYTF.

This clone was detected only a few times. The chain is built from TRBV19 and TRBJ2-1; TRBD1 matches 8 bases. The CDR3 has 14 residues. J gave up 5 bases and V 7 bases, and 7 bases lay outside the gene matches. Germline V lookup: CDR1 LNHDA, CDR2 SQIVND (reference sequence). CDR3 nucleotide sequence: TGTGCCAGTAAGGGCAGGGGGCCAGACAATGAGCAGTTCTTC. Residues: CASKGRGPDNEQFF.

This clone was counted a single time. The chain recombines TRBV21-1 with TRBJ1-1; the table's D call of TRBD1 was not tested on the DNA. TRBV21-1 is marked as a pseudogene. The CDR3 covers 16 residues. This CDR3 is CASSNSGGGSNTEAFF. CDR3 bases: TGTGCCAGCAGCAACTCAGGGGGCGGATCGAACACTGAAGCTTTCTTT.

The chain uses TRBV3-1 (or the pseudogene TRBV3-2) and TRBJ2-3, with TRBD2 matching over 8 bases. This CDR3 is built from 16 residues. V lost 5 bases, J lost 2 bases, and 9 bases stayed unmatched. Germline lookup yields CDR1 LGHDT and CDR2 YNNKEL (reference sequence). In DNA, the CDR3 is TGTGCCAGCAGCAACCAGCGGGGGTGGATCACAGATACGCAGTATTTT. This translates into CASSNQRGWITDTQYF.